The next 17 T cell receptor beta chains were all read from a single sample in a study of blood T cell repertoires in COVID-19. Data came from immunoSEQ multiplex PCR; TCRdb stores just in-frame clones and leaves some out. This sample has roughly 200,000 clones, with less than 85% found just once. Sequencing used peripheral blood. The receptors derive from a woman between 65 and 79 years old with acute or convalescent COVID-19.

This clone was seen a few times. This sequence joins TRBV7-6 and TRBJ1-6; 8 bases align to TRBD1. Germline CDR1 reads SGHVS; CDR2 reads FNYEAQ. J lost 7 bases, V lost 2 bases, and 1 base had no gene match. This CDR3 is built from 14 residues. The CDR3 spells CASSLQGANSPLHF. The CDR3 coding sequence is TGTGCCAGCAGCTTACAGGGGGCAAATTCACCCCTCCACTTT.

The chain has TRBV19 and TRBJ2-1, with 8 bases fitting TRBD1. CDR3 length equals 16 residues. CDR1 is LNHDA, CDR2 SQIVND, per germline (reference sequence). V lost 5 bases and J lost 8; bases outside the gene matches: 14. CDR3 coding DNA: TGTGCCAGTAGTCTCCGGACAGGGACAGTGGGCGATGAGCAGTTCTTC. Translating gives CASSLRTGTVGDEQFF.

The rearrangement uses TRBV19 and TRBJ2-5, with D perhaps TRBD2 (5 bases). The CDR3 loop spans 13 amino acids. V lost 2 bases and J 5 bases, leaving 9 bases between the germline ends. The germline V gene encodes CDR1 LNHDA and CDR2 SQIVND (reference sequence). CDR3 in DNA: TGTGCCAGTAGTATAATCTGGAGGGAGACCCAGTACTTC. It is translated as CASSIIWRETQYF. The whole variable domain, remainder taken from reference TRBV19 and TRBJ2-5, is DGGITQSPKYLFRKEGQNVTLSCEQNLNHDAMYWYRQDPGQGLRLIYYSQIVNDFQKGDIAEGYSVSREKKESFPLTVTSAQKNPTAFYLCASSIIWRETQYFGPGTRLLVL.

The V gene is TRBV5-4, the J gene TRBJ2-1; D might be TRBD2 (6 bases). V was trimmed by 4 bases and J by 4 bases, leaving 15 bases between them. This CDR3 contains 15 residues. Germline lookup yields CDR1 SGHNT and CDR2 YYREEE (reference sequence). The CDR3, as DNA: TGTGCCAGCAGCCTTGACTCCGGGGGTTACAATGAGCAGTTCTTC. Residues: CASSLDSGGYNEQFF.

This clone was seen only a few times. The CDR3 region is CASSYGGRTDTQYF. The CDR3, as DNA: TGTGCCAGCAGTTACGGAGGGAGAACAGATACGCAGTATTTT. The J gene is TRBJ2-3, the V gene TRBV6-5, with D tentatively TRBD2 (6 bases). With 2 bases removed from V and 3 bases from J, the gap between germline ends came to 9 bases. Germline-derived CDR1 and CDR2 are MNHEY and SVGAGI. There are 14 residues in the CDR3.

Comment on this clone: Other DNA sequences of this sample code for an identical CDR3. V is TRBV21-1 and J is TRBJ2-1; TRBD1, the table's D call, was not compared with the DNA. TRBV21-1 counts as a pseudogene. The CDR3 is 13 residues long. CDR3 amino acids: CASSIDRMGEQFF. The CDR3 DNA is TGCGCCAGCAGCATTGACAGGATGGGTGAGCAGTTCTTC.

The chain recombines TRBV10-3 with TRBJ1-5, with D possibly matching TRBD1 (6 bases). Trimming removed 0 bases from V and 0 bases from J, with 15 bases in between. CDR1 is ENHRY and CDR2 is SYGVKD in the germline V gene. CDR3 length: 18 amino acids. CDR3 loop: CAISESGAGDDSNQPQHF. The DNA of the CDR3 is TGTGCCATCAGTGAGTCTGGGGCAGGGGACGATAGCAATCAGCCCCAGCATTTT.

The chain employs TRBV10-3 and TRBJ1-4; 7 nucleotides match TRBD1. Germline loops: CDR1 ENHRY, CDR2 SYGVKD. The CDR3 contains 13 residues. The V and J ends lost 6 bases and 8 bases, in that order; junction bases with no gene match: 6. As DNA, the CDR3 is TGTGCCATCAGCCAGGGGGATAGCGAAAAACTGTTTTTT. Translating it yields CAISQGDSEKLFF.

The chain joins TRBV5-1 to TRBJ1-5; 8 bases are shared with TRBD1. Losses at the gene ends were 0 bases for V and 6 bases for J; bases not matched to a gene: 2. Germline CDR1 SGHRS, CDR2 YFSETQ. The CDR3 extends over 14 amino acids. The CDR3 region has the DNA TGCGCCAGCAGCTTGGGGACAGGGTTTCAGCCCCAGCATTTT. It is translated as CASSLGTGFQPQHF.

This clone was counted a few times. The chain's CDR3 is CASSLVQDYYGYTF. The CDR3 DNA reads as TGTGCCAGCAGCTTAGTTCAGGATTACTATGGCTACACCTTC. The chain couples TRBV7-8 to TRBJ1-2; D not resolved. The CDR3 length is 14 residues. V lost 1 base and J 3 bases, leaving 9 bases between the germline ends. From germline, CDR1 is SGHVS and CDR2 FQNEAQ.

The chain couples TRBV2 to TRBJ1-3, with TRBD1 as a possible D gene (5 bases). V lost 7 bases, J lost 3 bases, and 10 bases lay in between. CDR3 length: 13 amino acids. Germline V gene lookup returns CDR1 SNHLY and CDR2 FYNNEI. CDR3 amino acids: CASTRDYGNTIYF. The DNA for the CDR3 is TGTGCCAGCACCAGGGACTATGGAAACACCATATATTTT.

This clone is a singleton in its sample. The CDR3 coding sequence is TGCGCCAGCAGCTTGGAGACATTCAGCACCGGGGAGCTGTTTTTT. Its protein is CASSLETFSTGELFF. V is TRBV5-1 and J is TRBJ2-2; D gene uncertain. Germline lookup yields CDR1 SGHRS and CDR2 YFSETQ. The length of the CDR3 is 15 residues. Trimming left V 0 bases short and J 4 bases short, with 10 bases between.

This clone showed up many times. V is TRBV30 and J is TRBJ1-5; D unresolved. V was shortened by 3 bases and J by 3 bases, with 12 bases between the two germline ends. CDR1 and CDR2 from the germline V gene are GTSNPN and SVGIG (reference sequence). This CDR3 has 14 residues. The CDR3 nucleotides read TGTGCCTGGAGCTCCCGACAATCCAATCAGCCCCAGCATTTT. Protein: CAWSSRQSNQPQHF.

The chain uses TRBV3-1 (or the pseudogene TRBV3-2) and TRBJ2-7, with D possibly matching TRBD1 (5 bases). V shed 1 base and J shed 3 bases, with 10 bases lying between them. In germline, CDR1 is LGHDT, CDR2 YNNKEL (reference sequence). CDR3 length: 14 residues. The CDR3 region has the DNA TGTGCCAGCAGCCAAGTATCAGGGCTCTACGAGCAGTACTTC. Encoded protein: CASSQVSGLYEQYF.

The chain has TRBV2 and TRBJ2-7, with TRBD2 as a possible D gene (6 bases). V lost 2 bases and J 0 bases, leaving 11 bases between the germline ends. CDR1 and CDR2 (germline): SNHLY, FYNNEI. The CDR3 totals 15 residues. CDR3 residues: CASSEWEALSYEQYF. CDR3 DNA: TGTGCCAGCAGTGAATGGGAGGCCCTCTCCTACGAGCAGTACTTC.

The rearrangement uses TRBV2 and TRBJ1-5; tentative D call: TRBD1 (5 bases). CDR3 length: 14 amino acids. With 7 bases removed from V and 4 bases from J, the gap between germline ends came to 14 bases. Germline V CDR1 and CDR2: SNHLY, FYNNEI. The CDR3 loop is CASMRGGWNQPQHF. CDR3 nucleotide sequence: TGTGCCAGCATGAGGGGAGGATGGAATCAGCCCCAGCATTTT.

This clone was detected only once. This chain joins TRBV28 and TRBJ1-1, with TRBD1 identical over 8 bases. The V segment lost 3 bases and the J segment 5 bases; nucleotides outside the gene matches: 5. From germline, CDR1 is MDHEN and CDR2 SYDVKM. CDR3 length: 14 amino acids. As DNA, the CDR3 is TGTGCCAGCAGTTTCGGAGACAGGGGTACTGAAGCTTTCTTT. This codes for CASSFGDRGTEAFF.